These T cell receptor beta chains were read from a single sample in a study of T cell responses to AZD1222 COVID-19 vaccine. Only in-frame clones appear in the TCRdb table, and some are missing; sequencing was by immunoSEQ multiplex PCR. The data hold 100,000 to 140,000 clones, with around 92% observed a single time. The starting material was peripheral blood, obtained 28 days after the second AZD1222 dose. Receptor source: an adult who received the AZD1222 COVID-19 vaccine. Each CDR3 is given with its conserved first and last residue. D genes are given only for firm matches. A row's size may be missing; if present it is once, few, many or a size class.

j_gene	abundance	v_gene	d_gene	CDR3aa	CDR3nt
TRBJ2-3	NA	TRBV7-3	NA	CASSLPGTDTQYF	TGTGCCAGCAGCTTACCCGGGACGGATACGCAGTATTTT
TRBJ1-2	NA	TRBV19	NA	CASSRRDIRYGYTF	TGTGCCAGTAGTAGAAGGGACATTCGGTATGGCTACACCTTC
TRBJ2-7	NA	TRBV5-1	NA	CASSLGRTDVSYEQYF	TGCGCCAGCAGCTTGGGAAGAACTGACGTCTCCTACGAGCAGTACTTC
TRBJ2-1	NA	TRBV7-9	TRBD2	CASRPPGLAGVSRDNEQFF	TGTGCCAGCAGACCGCCGGGACTAGCGGGAGTATCTCGGGACAATGAGCAGTTCTTC
TRBJ1-5	NA	TRBV11-2	TRBD1	CASSLEVGQQPQHF	TGTGCCAGCAGCTTAGAGGTGGGACAGCAGCCCCAGCATTTT
TRBJ2-3	NA	TRBV6-5	NA	CATAPGGARDTQYF	TGTGCCACCGCCCCCGGCGGGGCGCGGGATACGCAGTATTTT
TRBJ2-7	NA	TRBV18	NA	CASSPFDGVSEQYF	TGTGCCAGCTCACCTTTTGATGGGGTCTCCGAGCAGTACTTC
TRBJ1-2	NA	TRBV30	TRBD1	CAWSVDRVNERPNYGYTF	TGTGCCTGGAGTGTGGACAGGGTGAATGAAAGACCAAACTATGGCTACACCTTC
TRBJ1-2	NA	TRBV28	NA	CASSLWGAIDYGYTF	TGTGCCAGCAGTTTATGGGGGGCGATCGACTATGGCTACACCTTC
TRBJ1-5	once	TRBV6-5	NA	CASTPYFDGMWPQHF	TGTGCCAGCACCCCCTATTTCGATGGAATGTGGCCCCAGCATTTT
TRBJ1-1	NA	TRBV6-2/TRBV6-3	NA	CASSVTEMNTEAFF	TGTGCCAGCAGCGTGACAGAAATGAACACTGAAGCTTTCTTT
TRBJ1-3	NA	TRBV29-1	NA	CSVVTDGGVNTIYF	TGCAGCGTCGTTACTGACGGGGGTGTAAACACCATATATTTT
TRBJ2-2	NA	TRBV27	NA	CASSLGGARGTGELFF	TGTGCCAGCAGTTTAGGGGGGGCCCGAGGCACCGGGGAGCTGTTTTTT
TRBJ1-4	NA	TRBV5-1	NA	CASSPMGAVNEKLFF	TGCGCCAGCAGCCCGATGGGGGCGGTTAATGAAAAACTGTTTTTT
TRBJ2-3	NA	TRBV29-1	NA	CSVEANTDTQYF	TGCAGCGTTGAAGCAAATACAGATACGCAGTATTTT
TRBJ2-7	NA	TRBV7-2	NA	CASSPLSGTYEVEQYF	TGTGCCAGCAGCCCGTTGTCGGGGACATACGAGGTCGAGCAGTACTTC
TRBJ1-2	NA	TRBV10-1	NA	CASSEPLYTF	TGCGCCAGCAGTGAGCCCCTTTACACCTTC
TRBJ2-1	NA	TRBV7-3	NA	CASSSSTGDNEQFF	TGTGCCAGCAGCTCCTCGACGGGAGACAATGAGCAGTTCTTC
TRBJ1-6	once	TRBV5-6	NA	CASSLITDNSPLHF	TGTGCCAGCAGCTTGATAACGGATAATTCACCCCTCCACTTT
TRBJ1-5	NA	TRBV6-5	NA	CATSIGSGNQPQHF	TGTGCCACCTCAATTGGGTCTGGGAATCAGCCCCAGCATTTT
TRBJ1-4	NA	TRBV6-5	NA	CASSYSGYAGEKLFF	TGTGCCAGCAGTTACTCTGGGTATGCTGGTGAAAAACTGTTTTTT
TRBJ1-3	NA	TRBV6-1	NA	CASSEAEGYDTIYF	TGTGCCAGCAGTGAAGCGGAGGGGTACGACACCATATATTTT
TRBJ1-1	NA	TRBV12-5	NA	CASGHGMNTEAFF	TGTGCTAGTGGTCACGGCATGAACACTGAAGCTTTCTTT
TRBJ1-4	NA	TRBV3-1/TRBV3-2	NA	CASSQDTKLFF	TGTGCCAGCAGCCAAGACACAAAACTGTTTTTT
TRBJ1-5	NA	TRBV16	NA	CASSQSLGPSYSNQPQHF	TGTGCCAGCAGCCAATCGCTGGGACCGAGTTATAGCAATCAGCCCCAGCATTTT
TRBJ2-7	NA	TRBV7-8	NA	CASRGHRSYEQYF	TGTGCCAGCAGAGGACACCGCTCCTACGAGCAGTACTTC
TRBJ2-2	once	TRBV15	NA	CATSRETGAANTGELFF	TGTGCCACCAGCAGAGAAACTGGGGCTGCGAACACCGGGGAGCTGTTTTTT
TRBJ2-3	once	TRBV11-3	NA	CASSKTRGTDTQYF	TGTGCCAGCAGTAAGACCCGGGGCACAGATACGCAGTATTTT
TRBJ2-5	NA	TRBV5-6	TRBD2	CASSLRTSGGSLETQYF	TGTGCCAGCAGCTTAAGGACATCTGGCGGGAGTTTGGAGACCCAGTACTTC
TRBJ1-1	NA	TRBV12-3/TRBV12-4	NA	CASSPRAGAFF	TGTGCCAGCAGTCCCCGGGCTGGAGCTTTCTTT
TRBJ1-2	once	TRBV18	NA	CASSPGVDGYTF	TGTGCCAGCTCCCCCGGGGTGGATGGCTACACCTTC
TRBJ1-1	NA	TRBV28	NA	CASSLPRTEAFF	TGTGCCAGCAGTCTCCCTCGAACTGAAGCTTTCTTT
TRBJ1-1	NA	TRBV9	NA	CASSLTGNTEAFF	TGTGCCAGCAGTCTGACGGGGAACACTGAAGCTTTCTTT
TRBJ2-2	NA	TRBV3-1/TRBV3-2	NA	CASSQRGTNTGELFF	TGTGCCAGCAGCCAACGGGGCACGAACACCGGGGAGCTGTTTTTT
TRBJ1-5	NA	TRBV7-2	NA	CASRQDASGNQPQHF	TGTGCCAGCAGACAAGACGCCTCGGGGAATCAGCCCCAGCATTTT
TRBJ1-6	NA	TRBV15	NA	CATSRERRAFLDSPLHF	TGTGCCACCAGCAGAGAGAGGAGGGCATTTTTGGATTCACCCCTCCACTTT
TRBJ2-7	NA	TRBV3-1/TRBV3-2	NA	CASSQSSTYEQYF	TGTGCCAGCAGCCAATCCTCAACCTACGAGCAGTACTTC
TRBJ2-7	NA	TRBV19	NA	CASSSGQGLTYEQYF	TGTGCCAGTAGTTCAGGACAGGGACTAACCTACGAGCAGTACTTC
TRBJ2-7	NA	TRBV2	TRBD2	CASSQVGGGTLTSYEQYF	TGTGCCAGCAGTCAAGTCGGGGGGGGCACTCTAACGTCCTACGAGCAGTACTTC
TRBJ1-5	NA	TRBV19	NA	CASSPGTNRQPQHF	TGTGCCAGTAGTCCAGGGACAAATAGGCAGCCCCAGCATTTT
TRBJ1-4	NA	TRBV6-2/TRBV6-3	NA	CASSYSRGASEKLFF	TGTGCCAGCAGTTACTCGCGGGGGGCTTCTGAAAAACTGTTTTTT
TRBJ2-7	NA	TRBV3-1/TRBV3-2	NA	CASSHRLLSSYEQYF	TGTGCCAGCAGCCATCGGCTACTTAGCTCCTACGAGCAGTACTTC
TRBJ1-1	few	TRBV30	NA	CAWSATVPRAFF	TGTGCCTGGAGTGCGACAGTCCCCCGAGCTTTCTTT
TRBJ1-3	NA	TRBV27	NA	CASSGTTSGNTIYF	TGTGCCAGCAGCGGGACAACCTCTGGAAACACCATATATTTT
TRBJ1-1	NA	TRBV13	NA	CASSLSPGAWDTEAFF	TGTGCCAGCAGCTTAAGCCCCGGGGCGTGGGACACTGAAGCTTTCTTT
TRBJ1-2	NA	TRBV6-5	TRBD1	CASSYSGTANYGYTF	TGTGCCAGCAGTTACTCCGGGACAGCTAACTATGGCTACACCTTC
TRBJ2-7	NA	TRBV12-3/TRBV12-4	NA	CASRNYYEQYF	TGTGCCAGCAGAAATTACTACGAGCAGTACTTC
TRBJ1-2	few	TRBV27	NA	CASSLPPGQTYGYTF	TGTGCCAGCAGTTTGCCTCCGGGGCAGACCTATGGCTACACCTTC